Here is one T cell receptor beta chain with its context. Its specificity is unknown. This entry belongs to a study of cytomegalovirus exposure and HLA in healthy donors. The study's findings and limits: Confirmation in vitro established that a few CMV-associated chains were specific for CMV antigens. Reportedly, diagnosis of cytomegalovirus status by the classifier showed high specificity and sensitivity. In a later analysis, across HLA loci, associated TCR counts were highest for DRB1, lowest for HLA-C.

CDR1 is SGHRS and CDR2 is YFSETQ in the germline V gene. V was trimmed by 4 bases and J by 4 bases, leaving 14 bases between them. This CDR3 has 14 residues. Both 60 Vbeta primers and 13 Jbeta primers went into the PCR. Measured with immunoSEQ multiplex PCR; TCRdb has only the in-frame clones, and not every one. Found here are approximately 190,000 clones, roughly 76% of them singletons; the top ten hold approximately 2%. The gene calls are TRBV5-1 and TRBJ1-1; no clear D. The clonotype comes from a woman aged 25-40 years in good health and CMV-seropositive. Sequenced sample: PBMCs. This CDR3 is CASSEAYTFTEAFF. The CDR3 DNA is TGCGCCAGCAGCGAGGCCTACACGTTCACTGAAGCTTTCTTT.